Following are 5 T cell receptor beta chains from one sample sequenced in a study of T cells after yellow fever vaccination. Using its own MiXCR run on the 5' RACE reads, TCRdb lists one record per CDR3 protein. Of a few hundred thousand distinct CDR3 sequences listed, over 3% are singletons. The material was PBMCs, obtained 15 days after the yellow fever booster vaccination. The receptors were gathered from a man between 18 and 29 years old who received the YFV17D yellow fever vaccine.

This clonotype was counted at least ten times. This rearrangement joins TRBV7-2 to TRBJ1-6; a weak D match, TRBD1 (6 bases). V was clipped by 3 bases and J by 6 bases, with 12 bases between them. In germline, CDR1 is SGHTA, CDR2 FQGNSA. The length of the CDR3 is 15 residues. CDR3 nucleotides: TGTGCCAGCAGCTTCACAGGGATGGCTAATTCACCCCTCCACTTT. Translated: CASSFTGMANSPLHF.

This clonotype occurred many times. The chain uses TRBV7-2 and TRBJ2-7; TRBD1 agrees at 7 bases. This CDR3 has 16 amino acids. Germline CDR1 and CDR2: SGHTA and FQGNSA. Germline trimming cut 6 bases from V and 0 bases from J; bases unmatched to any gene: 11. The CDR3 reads CASSITGTVLSYEQYF. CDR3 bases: TGTGCCAGCAGTATCACCGGGACAGTCCTCTCCTACGAGCAGTACTTC.

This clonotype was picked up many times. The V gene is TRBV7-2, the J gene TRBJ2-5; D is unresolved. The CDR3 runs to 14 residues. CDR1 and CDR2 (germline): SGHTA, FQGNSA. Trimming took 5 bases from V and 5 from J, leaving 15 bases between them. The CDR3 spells CASSPQSGPETQYF. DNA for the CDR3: TGTGCCAGCAGCCCCCAGAGTGGGCCGGAGACCCAGTACTTC.

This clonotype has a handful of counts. As DNA, the CDR3 is TGCGCCAGCAGCGAAGAAGCGGGGCCCACCTACGAGCAGTACTTC. This gives the protein CASSEEAGPTYEQYF. V is TRBV23-1 and J is TRBJ2-7, with 7 nucleotides matching TRBD2. TRBV23-1 counts as an open reading frame of uncertain function. V lost 6 bases and J lost 2; bases outside the gene matches: 10. The CDR3 is 15 residues long.

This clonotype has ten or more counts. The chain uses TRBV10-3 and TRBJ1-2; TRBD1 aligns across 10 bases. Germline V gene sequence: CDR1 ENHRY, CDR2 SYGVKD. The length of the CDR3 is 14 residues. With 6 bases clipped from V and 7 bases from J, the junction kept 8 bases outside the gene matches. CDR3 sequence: CAIRPTGGQVGYTF. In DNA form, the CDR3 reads TGTGCCATCAGGCCGACAGGGGGCCAGGTTGGCTACACCTTC.